This TCR beta chain appears in the sequencing data of a study of beta chain features in type 1 diabetes. In the study overall: All of the samples together had some 110 million sorted cells examined. Study results and caveats: All four CD4+ subsets of Type 1 diabetes patients contained TCRB CDR3s that were moderately but significantly shorter. Fewer junction insertions and more nucleotide deletions appeared in type 1 diabetes patients.

As regards this clone: Its antigen is undetermined.

Based on CD45RO/CCR7/CD25/CD127/CD95/CD27, CD4+ regulatory, stem cell-like memory, naive and central memory cells were sorted. In germline, CDR1 is MGHRA, CDR2 YSYEKL. Trimming stripped 4 bases from V and 0 bases from J, with 17 bases between. The CDR3 runs to 17 residues. The sequenced template was cDNA made from the entire isolated RNA. Generated by immunoSEQ multiplex PCR, the TCRdb table keeps only in-frame clones and is missing some. The sample holds hundreds of thousands of clones, over 11% seen once. This TCR came from a man between 18 and 35 years old with type 1 diabetes. Sequencing was carried out using naive CD4+ T cells from blood. This chain joins TRBV4-1 and TRBJ2-3; D may match TRBD1 or TRBD2 (5 bases each). This CDR3 reads CASSPTGAGRSTDTQYF. For the CDR3, the DNA is TGCGCCAGCAGCCCAACCGGGGCAGGGAGAAGCACAGATACGCAGTATTTT.